This T cell receptor (beta chain) was observed in a study of cytotoxic CD8 clonotypes in ibrutinib-treated CLL. Study-level findings and limits: Baseline levels were approached again at progression, after clonality had risen at ibrutinib response. Different sampling times were used for sustained-remission and progressing patients.

The CDR3 loop spans 13 amino acids. CDR1 and CDR2 (germline): MNHNS, SASEGT. The germline V and J ends were trimmed by 3 bases and 5 bases, with 10 bases remaining between them. Repertoires were generated with immunoSEQ multiplex PCR, while TCRdb's copy carries only in-frame clones and drops some. The sample has about 180,000 clones; more than 80% are singletons. On this clone itself: As yet, its antigen is unknown.

The specimen comprised PBMCs, sampled after 24 months of ibrutinib treatment. The genes are TRBV6-1 and TRBJ1-2, with D possibly matching TRBD1 (5 bases). The TCR was taken from a human donor with chronic lymphocytic leukemia. The CDR3 loop reads CASSEEAGYGYTF. The CDR3 coding sequence is TGTGCCAGCAGTGAGGAGGCAGGGTATGGCTACACCTTC.